This TCR beta chain derives from a study of blood T cell repertoires in COVID-19. Germline V gene sequence: CDR1 SGHNT, CDR2 YYREEE (reference sequence). The CDR3 contains 15 residues. The V gene end was trimmed by 1 base and the J gene end by 2 bases; junction bases not matched to a gene: 2. Authors' data handling: Reference gene primer amplification gave estimated nucleated cell counts. This table comes from immunoSEQ multiplex PCR, and its TCRdb copy is limited to in-frame clones, with some not included. D and trimming come from the DNA, and the V and J calls and clone size come from that table. The sample consists of around 190,000 clones, 76% of them appearing once.

This TCR was recovered from a woman in her 50s with active or convalescent COVID-19. The V call is TRBV5-4, the J call TRBJ2-7, with 11 bases fitting TRBD1. The sample taken for sequencing was peripheral blood. CDR3 DNA: TGTGCCAGCAGCTTGTGGGGACAGGGGGCCTACGAGCAGTACTTC. Its translation is CASSLWGQGAYEQYF.